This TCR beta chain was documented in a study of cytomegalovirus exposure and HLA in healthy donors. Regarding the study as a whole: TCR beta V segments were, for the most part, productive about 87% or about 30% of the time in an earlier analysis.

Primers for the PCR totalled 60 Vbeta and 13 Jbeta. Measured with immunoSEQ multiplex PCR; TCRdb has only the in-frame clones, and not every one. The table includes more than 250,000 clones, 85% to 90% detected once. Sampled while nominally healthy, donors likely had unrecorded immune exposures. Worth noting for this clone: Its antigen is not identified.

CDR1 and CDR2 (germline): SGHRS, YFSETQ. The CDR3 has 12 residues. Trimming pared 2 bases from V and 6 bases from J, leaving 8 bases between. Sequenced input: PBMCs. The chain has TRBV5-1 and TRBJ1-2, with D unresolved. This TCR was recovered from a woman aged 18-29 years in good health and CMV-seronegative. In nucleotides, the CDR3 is TGCGCCAGCAGCTTATACAGAGATGGCTACACCTTC. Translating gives CASSLYRDGYTF.